These T cell receptor beta chains were read from a single sample in a study of Ad26.COV2.S vaccination and SARS-CoV-2 variants. Clones were read by immunoSEQ multiplex PCR, and TCRdb kept only the in-frame ones, dropping some. The repertoire holds just over 350,000 clones, with 70% to 90% as singletons. The sample here was peripheral blood, taken in a trial of Ad26.COV2.S vaccine versus placebo. These receptors were collected from a person between 18 and 59 years old who received the Ad26.COV2.S COVID-19 vaccine or a placebo. Each CDR3 is given with its conserved first and last residue. D genes are given only for firm matches. Only some rows state a clone size, as once, few, many or a class for expanded clones.

clone size	J gene	V gene	D gene	CDR3 protein	CDR3 DNA
NA	TRBJ1-6	TRBV7-9	NA	CASSVTNSPLHF	TGTGCCAGCAGCGTCACGAATTCACCCCTCCACTTT
NA	TRBJ2-1	TRBV14	NA	CASSLAEYNEQFF	TGTGCCAGCAGCCTAGCAGAGTACAATGAGCAGTTCTTC
NA	TRBJ2-1	TRBV6-5	NA	CASSYSSLNEQFF	TGTGCCAGCAGTTACTCTAGCCTAAATGAGCAGTTCTTC
NA	TRBJ2-5	TRBV28	TRBD2	CASGRAGARGGETQYF	TGTGCCAGCGGGCGCGCCGGGGCCCGCGGGGGAGAGACCCAGTACTTC
NA	TRBJ2-2	TRBV11-2	NA	CASSLSPETIWTGELFF	TGTGCCAGCAGCCTAAGCCCTGAGACAATATGGACCGGGGAGCTGTTTTTT
NA	TRBJ2-2	TRBV5-6	NA	CASSLVGAGELFF	TGTGCCAGCAGCTTGGTGGGTGCCGGGGAGCTGTTTTTT
once	TRBJ2-3	TRBV7-9	NA	CASSLEAGDTQYF	TGTGCCAGCAGCTTAGAGGCCGGAGATACGCAGTATTTT
NA	TRBJ2-7	TRBV30	NA	CAGVSWGTSYEQYF	TGTGCCGGGGTAAGCTGGGGGACCTCCTACGAGCAGTACTTC
NA	TRBJ1-2	TRBV27	NA	CASRGPNHNYGYTF	TGTGCCAGCAGAGGTCCGAACCATAACTATGGCTACACCTTC
few	TRBJ1-2	TRBV29-1	NA	CSVESPTGNGYTF	TGCAGCGTTGAATCCCCGACAGGTAATGGCTACACCTTC
NA	TRBJ2-3	TRBV6-5	TRBD2	CASSPTSGDTDTQYF	TGTGCCAGCAGTCCGACTAGCGGGGACACAGATACGCAGTATTTT
NA	TRBJ2-6	TRBV15	NA	CATSRDLPGANVLTF	TGTGCCACCAGCAGAGATCTCCCGGGGGCCAACGTCCTGACTTTC
NA	TRBJ2-1	TRBV7-9	TRBD2	CASSLYHLAGVENEQFF	TGTGCCAGCAGCTTATATCATCTAGCGGGGGTTGAGAATGAGCAGTTCTTC
NA	TRBJ2-1	TRBV28	TRBD2	CASSPLGGDSYNEQFF	TGTGCCAGCAGTCCCCTCGGGGGGGATAGCTACAATGAGCAGTTCTTC
NA	TRBJ2-3	TRBV5-1	TRBD2	CASSLAGTSDTRTDTQYF	TGCGCCAGCAGCTTGGCCGGGACTAGCGATACAAGAACAGATACGCAGTATTTT
few	TRBJ2-1	TRBV5-4	NA	CASSLGGRSSYNEQFF	TGTGCCAGCAGCTTGGGGGGCAGGAGCTCCTACAATGAGCAGTTCTTC
NA	TRBJ2-7	TRBV4-1	TRBD2	CASSLLAGESYEQYF	TGCGCCAGCAGCCTACTAGCGGGAGAAAGCTACGAGCAGTACTTC
NA	TRBJ2-7	TRBV5-1	TRBD1	CASSFGTGLISEQYF	TGCGCCAGCAGCTTTGGGACAGGGCTTATCTCCGAGCAGTACTTC
few	TRBJ2-2	TRBV27	TRBD2	CASSLVAGQGPTGELFF	TGTGCCAGCTCCCTGGTAGCGGGGCAGGGGCCCACCGGGGAGCTGTTTTTT
NA	TRBJ1-2	TRBV6-4	NA	CASSDSSRGAGGYTF	TGTGCCAGCAGTGACTCGAGTCGGGGGGCTGGAGGCTACACCTTC
NA	TRBJ1-1	TRBV4-3	NA	CASSQGPEMMNTEAFF	TGCGCCAGCAGCCAAGGTCCGGAGATGATGAACACTGAAGCTTTCTTT
NA	TRBJ2-1	TRBV18	TRBD1	CASSSTGAHEQFF	TGTGCCAGCTCATCTACAGGGGCCCATGAGCAGTTCTTC
NA	TRBJ2-4	TRBV7-2	NA	CASSLAVGNPQAKNIQYF	TGTGCCAGCAGCTTAGCGGTGGGGAATCCCCAGGCCAAAAACATTCAGTACTTC
many	TRBJ1-3	TRBV5-1	NA	CASSPPGSGNTIYF	TGCGCCAGCAGCCCGCCGGGCTCTGGAAACACCATATATTTT
few	TRBJ1-1	TRBV10-3	NA	CAISRTENTEAFF	TGTGCCATCAGTAGGACAGAAAACACTGAAGCTTTCTTT
NA	TRBJ2-1	TRBV7-9	TRBD2	CASSTFGRAYEQFF	TGTGCCAGCTCCACATTCGGGAGGGCCTATGAGCAGTTCTTC
once	TRBJ2-3	TRBV14	TRBD2	CASSQEPGLVFGIDTQYF	TGTGCCAGCAGCCAAGAACCGGGACTAGTATTCGGCATAGATACGCAGTATTTT